These T cell receptor beta chains were read from a single sample in a study of blood T cells in healthy people across ages. Using its own MiXCR run on the 5' RACE reads, TCRdb lists one record per CDR3 protein. Among 600,000 to 850,000 distinct CDR3 sequences listed, about 42% were seen once. Sequenced: blood. All receptors come from a woman aged 55-69 years in good health. Both conserved end residues are part of each CDR3. A D gene is named only where the DNA matches it firmly. Size is stated for part of the rows, as once, few or many counts, or as a class when the clone is expanded.

many	TRBV6-6	TRBD1	TRBJ2-3	TGTGCCAGCAGTCGGACAGGGACTAGCACAGATACGCAGTATTTT	CASSRTGTSTDTQYF
many	TRBV4-3	TRBD2	TRBJ2-3	TGCGCCAGCAGCCAAGTCCCGGGACGAGCGGGAGGGGATACGCAGTATTTT	CASSQVPGRAGGDTQYF
-	TRBV20-1	TRBD2	TRBJ2-1	TGCAGTGTTTCGACTAGCGGGGGGGCAGAGCAGTTCTTC	CSVSTSGGAEQFF
few	TRBV14	-	TRBJ2-7	TGTGCCAGCAGCCAAAGGTCAGGGTGGGACCTCTACGAGCAGTACTTC	CASSQRSGWDLYEQYF
-	TRBV20-1	-	TRBJ2-7	TGCAGTGCTAGGCCCCTGAGGTTGGCTTACTACGAGCAGTACTTC	CSARPLRLAYYEQYF
-	TRBV2	TRBD2	TRBJ2-1	TGTGCCAGCAGTGAAGGAGCGGGAGTGATAAATGAGCAGTTCTTC	CASSEGAGVINEQFF
many	TRBV7-9	TRBD1	TRBJ2-5	TGTGCCAGCAGCTGGGACAGGGGCCAAGAGACCCAGTACTTC	CASSWDRGQETQYF
-	TRBV4-3	TRBD2	TRBJ2-4	TGCGCCAGCAGCCAAGAAAGGGGAGCGGGAGCGGTCAAAAACATTCAGTACTTC	CASSQERGAGAVKNIQYF
-	TRBV10-1	TRBD2	TRBJ2-4	TGCGCCAGCAGCCAGTTTCTAGCGGGGATGAGCATTCAGTACTTC	CASSQFLAGMSIQYF
many	TRBV6-2/TRBV6-3	-	TRBJ1-2	TGTGCCAGCAGTCTCGGACGGGGAGGGAGCTATGGCTACACCTTC	CASSLGRGGSYGYTF
-	TRBV10-3	TRBD2	TRBJ2-2	TGTGCCATCAGTGGGAAAGCGGGAGAACTCGGGGAGCTGTTTTTT	CAISGKAGELGELFF
few	TRBV5-1	-	TRBJ2-7	TGCGCCAGCAGCTTAGAAGACCTTAGCGAGCAGTACTTC	CASSLEDLSEQYF
-	TRBV27	TRBD1	TRBJ1-6	TGTGCCAGCAGGGGACAGGTCCTTGGGGTCTATAATTCACCCCTCCACTTT	CASRGQVLGVYNSPLHF
once	TRBV4-2	TRBD2	TRBJ2-7	TGTGCCAGCAGCCAAGATAGCGAGCGGGGTATATACGAGCAGTACTTC	CASSQDSERGIYEQYF
-	TRBV7-9	TRBD1	TRBJ2-1	TGTGCCAGCAGCTTAGGACACCTCCGGGACAGAAAACTTGAATGGGATCAGTTCTTC	CASSLGHLRDRKLEWDQFF
-	TRBV5-1	-	TRBJ2-2	TGCGCCAGCAGCTCTGGACACCCCACCGGGGAGCTGTTTTTT	CASSSGHPTGELFF
few	TRBV20-1	TRBD1	TRBJ2-7	TGCAGTGCTAGAGGGGAGTTCGGGCAGGGGGTGTCCTACGAGCAGTACTTC	CSARGEFGQGVSYEQYF
-	TRBV4-2	-	TRBJ2-1	TGTGCCAGCAGCCAAGACGATGACGATTACAATGAGCAGTTCTTC	CASSQDDDDYNEQFF
once	TRBV20-1	-	TRBJ2-5	TGCAGTGCTAGTAGCGCAGGTCGGCAAGAGACCCAGTACTTC	CSASSAGRQETQYF
few	TRBV2	TRBD2	TRBJ2-5	TGTGCCAGCTTACTAGCGGGGTTACTGGAGACCCAGTACTTC	CASLLAGLLETQYF
many	TRBV29-1	-	TRBJ2-3	TGCAGCGTTGAACAGGGAAGCGATACGCAGTATTTT	CSVEQGSDTQYF